Each of the 13 T cell receptor beta chains below was sequenced from the same sample in a study of blood T cell repertoires in COVID-19 (dated by TCRdb to 2018 to 2020). The method was the immunoSEQ multiplex PCR assay. Imported from immuneACCESS, the table was reduced by TCRdb to in-frame sequences with V and J called. These copies leave out some clones; in studies compared against another copy, an unresolved V gene accounts for under half, and the cause of the remainder is not known. Across this sample there are some 240,000 clones, with around 83% seen only once. Jointly, the top ten make up more than 9% of the sample. Sequencing was carried out using peripheral blood. The receptors were gathered from a man over 45 with active or convalescent COVID-19.

In this sample, this clone turned up once. V is TRBV18 and J is TRBJ1-6, with 7 bases aligning to TRBD1. V was clipped by 5 bases and J by 6 bases; unmatched bases: 7. Germline V gene lookup returns CDR1 KGHSH and CDR2 LQKENI. CDR3 length: 15 amino acids. For the CDR3, the DNA is TGTGCCAGCTCATTTGAGACAGGGCGTAATTCACCCCTCCACTTT. Protein sequence: CASSFETGRNSPLHF.

CDR3 in amino acids: CASSLATGELFF. The CDR3 region has the DNA TGTGCCAGCAGCTTGGCCACTGGGGAGCTGTTTTTT. This chain uses TRBV5-5 with TRBJ2-2; D is unclear. Trimming took 0 bases from V and 8 from J, leaving 5 bases between them. Germline values: CDR1 SGHKS, CDR2 YYEKEE (reference sequence). The CDR3 is made up of 12 amino acids.

This chain connects TRBV5-1 to TRBJ1-5; tentative D call: TRBD1 (6 bases). Trimming pared 4 bases from V and 0 bases from J, leaving 17 bases between. The length of the CDR3 is 17 residues. Per the germline V gene, CDR1 is SGHRS and CDR2 is YFSETQ. This CDR3 is CASSRLNTGYSNQPQHF. The CDR3 DNA reads TGCGCCAGCAGCCGTCTTAACACAGGGTATAGCAATCAGCCCCAGCATTTT.

V usage is TRBV7-8 and J usage is TRBJ2-5; the match to TRBD1 covers 9 bases. From germline, CDR1 is SGHVS and CDR2 FQNEAQ. CDR3 length: 15 amino acids. The J segment lost 5 bases and the V segment lost 2 bases, leaving 6 bases of the junction unmatched. The CDR3 is CASSLMTGGEETQYF. DNA for the CDR3: TGTGCCAGCAGCTTAATGACAGGGGGGGAGGAGACCCAGTACTTC.

The V call is TRBV15, the J call TRBJ1-4, with D hard to call. Germline V CDR1 and CDR2: LNHNV, YYDKDF (reference sequence). This CDR3 has 14 amino acids. Trimming cost V 1 base and J 7 bases, with 10 bases left between them. As DNA, the CDR3 is TGTGCCACCAGCAGAGCGGGCGGGAGTGAAAAACTGTTTTTT. Protein product: CATSRAGGSEKLFF.

This chain joins TRBV6-5 and TRBJ2-7, with D perhaps TRBD2 (5 bases). The CDR3 runs to 14 residues. The V gene's germline CDR1 is MNHEY and CDR2 SVGAGI. V lost 6 bases to trimming and J lost 0 bases, with 12 bases between them. In DNA, the CDR3 is TGTGCCAGCAGCCCCCGACGGGACTCCTACGAGCAGTACGTC. Translation: CASSPRRDSYEQYV.

This chain links TRBV3-1 (or the pseudogene TRBV3-2) with TRBJ2-3; D is perhaps TRBD2 (5 bases). The V and J ends lost 3 bases and 0 bases respectively, with 10 bases between them. Germline V gene sequence: CDR1 LGHDT, CDR2 YNNKEL (reference sequence). The CDR3 covers 15 residues. CDR3 region: CASSQGRLSTDTQYF. The DNA for the CDR3 is TGTGCCAGCAGCCAGGGCAGACTAAGCACAGATACGCAGTATTTT.

V usage is TRBV27 and J usage is TRBJ2-3, with 10 positions matching TRBD1. Looked up from germline, CDR1 is MNHEY and CDR2 is SMNVEV (reference sequence). V shed 5 bases and J 4 bases; nucleotides not matched to a gene: 21. The CDR3 covers 20 residues. The CDR3 here is CASSPLRGQGLVVGPDTQYF. The CDR3 DNA sequence: TGTGCCAGCAGTCCCCTCCGGGGACAGGGGTTGGTGGTAGGGCCAGATACGCAGTATTTT.

This chain links TRBV5-5 with TRBJ2-2; TRBD2 matches 7 bases. CDR1 and CDR2 from the germline V gene are SGHKS and YYEKEE (reference sequence). The junction had 4 bases not matched to a gene; V was cut back by 0 bases and J by 2 bases. This CDR3 is built from 16 residues. CDR3 region: CASSLAGGGNTGELFF. The CDR3 DNA reads TGTGCCAGCAGCTTGGCGGGGGGAGGTAACACCGGGGAGCTGTTTTTT.

The rearrangement uses TRBV5-1 and TRBJ2-2; D is perhaps TRBD1 (5 bases). The germline V and J ends were trimmed by 2 bases and 6 bases, with 11 bases remaining between them. The CDR3 contains 14 residues. The V gene's germline CDR1 is SGHRS and CDR2 YFSETQ. The CDR3: CASSLAGIPGELFF. The CDR3 coding sequence is TGCGCCAGCAGCTTAGCAGGGATCCCCGGGGAGCTGTTTTTT.

The chain uses TRBV5-1 and TRBJ1-4; D is uncertain. Between the trimmed V and J ends, which lost 0 bases and 8 bases, there was a span of 5 bases. The CDR3 spans 12 residues. From germline, CDR1 is SGHRS and CDR2 YFSETQ. The CDR3 DNA is TGCGCCAGCAGCTTGGACTTGGAAAAACTGTTTTTT. Translating gives CASSLDLEKLFF. The full variable domain, in which reference TRBV5-1 and TRBJ1-4 provide the parts outside the CDR3, is KAGVTQTPRYLIKTRGQQVTLSCSPISGHRSVSWYQQTPGQGLQFLFEYFSETQRNKGNFPGRFSGRQFSNSRSEMNVSTLELGDSALYLCASSLDLEKLFFGSGTQLSVL.

This clone came up once. The V gene is TRBV28, the J gene TRBJ2-5; a weak D match, TRBD2 (6 bases). The CDR3 is 13 amino acids. Germline CDR1 MDHEN, CDR2 SYDVKM. Trimming stripped 7 bases from V and 5 bases from J, with 14 bases between. The CDR3 DNA follows: TGTGCCAGCAAGGACTACTCCGTCGAGACCCAGTACTTC. This translates into CASKDYSVETQYF.

This chain uses TRBV7-2 with TRBJ2-7; no clear D. Trimming shortened V by 2 bases and J by 3 bases, and 8 bases separated the two germline ends. This CDR3 is built from 13 residues. Germline CDR1 reads SGHTA; CDR2 reads FQGNSA. For the CDR3, the DNA is TGTGCCAGCAGCTTAAACTACGGCTACGAGCAGTACTTC. Protein sequence: CASSLNYGYEQYF.